This T cell receptor (beta chain) was documented in a study of T cell repertoires in cytomegalovirus infection. The ends lost 6 bases at V and 4 bases at J; junction bases unmatched: 6. The CDR3 totals 15 residues. This clonotype was seen a handful of times. Its antigen is unknown. From the reads, TCRdb called clonotypes with MiXCR, one entry per CDR3 protein. The data contain around 540,000 distinct CDR3 sequences, about 33% of them singletons. V and J are TRBV12-3 or TRBV12-4 and TRBJ2-5, with 12 bases matching TRBD2. This receptor was taken from a human donor in good health (CMV status not recorded). Some clones in this sample may be carry-over from other donors' samples. The sample in question was cultured PBMCs, obtained from culture after CMV antigen stimulation. CDR3 sequence: CASRSTSGRPETQYF. The CDR3 DNA sequence: TGTGCCAGCAGAAGCACTAGCGGGAGGCCAGAGACCCAGTACTTC.